The clone carrying this T cell receptor (beta chain) has at least ten counts. This specimen belongs to a study of patients and donors after allogeneic stem cell transplantation. TCRdb reprocessed the RT-PCR reads via MiXCR and lists one record per CDR3 protein. The data show some 160,000 distinct CDR3 sequences, approximately 24% seen once. This CDR3 is 15 amino acids long. The J segment lost 0 bases and the V segment lost 2 bases, leaving 0 bases of the junction unmatched. Germline V lookup: CDR1 KGHSH, CDR2 LQKENI. The V call is TRBV18, the J call TRBJ1-3; 8 nucleotides align to TRBD1. This receptor was identified in a human donor who was either an allogeneic HSCT recipient or a stem cell or donor lymphocyte infusion donor (not recorded which). It is not recorded whose cells these are; they may come from a transplant donor. The sample consisted of blood, either unsorted or a sorted T cell fraction (not recorded which). The CDR3 region has the DNA TGTGCCAGCTCACCAGGGACAGGCTCTGGAAACACCATATATTTT. Protein sequence: CASSPGTGSGNTIYF.